Following are 27 T cell receptor beta chains from one sample sequenced in a study of T cell changes during pregnancy in multiple sclerosis. Profiling relied on immunoSEQ multiplex PCR, and the TCRdb table lists in-frame clones only, not all of them. The table includes around 79,000 clones, 90% to 95% detected once. The sequences come from CD4+ T cells from peripheral blood mononuclear cells, collected in the second trimester of pregnancy. All receptors come from a female donor with multiple sclerosis, enrolled in a pregnancy study.

This clone was found once. The V and J genes are TRBV29-1 and TRBJ2-3, with 7 positions matching TRBD2. Germline CDR1 is SQVTM and CDR2 is ANQGSEA. This CDR3 region has 13 residues. The V gene end was trimmed by 7 bases and the J gene end by 2 bases; junction bases not matched to a gene: 6. CDR3 sequence reads: CSGSGISTDTQYF. The CDR3 DNA reads TGCAGCGGGAGCGGGATTTCCACAGATACGCAGTATTTT.

This clone was seen more than once but under ten times. The rearrangement uses TRBV6-4 and TRBJ2-1; 10 nucleotides line up with TRBD2. The CDR3 is 16 residues long. CDR1 and CDR2 (germline): MRHNA, SNTAGT. V lost 6 bases to trimming and J lost 7 bases; unmatched junction nucleotides: 12. Here the CDR3 DNA reads TGTGCCAGCAGCGTTACCTTAGCGGGAGGCCTGAATGAGCAGTTCTTC. Its protein product is CASSVTLAGGLNEQFF.

The count of this clone is one. This chain joins TRBV6-1 and TRBJ1-2; D remains unclear. Germline CDR1 MNHNS, CDR2 SASEGT. There are 13 residues in the CDR3. Trimming removed 6 bases from V and 1 base from J, with 9 bases in between. The CDR3 sequence is CASSYGGNYGYTF. CDR3 bases: TGTGCCAGCAGCTACGGAGGTAACTATGGCTACACCTTC.

The rearrangement joins TRBV6-6 to TRBJ1-2; weak D call: TRBD1 (5 bases). This CDR3 region has 14 residues. V was pared by 2 bases and J by 6 bases, with 13 bases between. Germline CDR1 and CDR2: MNHNY and SVGAGI (reference sequence). The DNA for the CDR3 is TGTGCCAGCAGTTACGGCCAGGGATCGGATGGCTACACCTTC. Its protein product is CASSYGQGSDGYTF.

The J gene is TRBJ1-1, the V gene TRBV9; 7 nucleotides match TRBD1. CDR3 size: 14 residues. After removal of 3 bases from V and 3 bases from J, the junction contained 5 bases not matched to a gene. CDR1 and CDR2 (germline): SGDLS, YYNGEE. For the CDR3, the DNA is TGTGCCAGCAGCGCAGACGACAGGGACACTGAAGCTTTCTTT. Protein: CASSADDRDTEAFF.

This clone was detected only a few times. The chain joins TRBV4-3 to TRBJ2-3; no firm D call. The V and J ends lost 3 bases and 5 bases respectively, with 12 bases between them. Germline V gives CDR1 LGHNA, CDR2 YSLEER. The CDR3 sequence is 14 residues long. The CDR3 region has the DNA TGCGCCAGCAGCCACCGAGCCCGGAGAGATACGCAGTATTTT. It specifies CASSHRARRDTQYF.

The V and J genes are TRBV29-1 and TRBJ2-1, with 11 bases identical to TRBD2. With V trimmed by 5 bases and J by 6 bases, 9 bases remained unmatched. Germline CDR1 and CDR2: SQVTM and ANQGSEA. The CDR3 totals 15 residues. Written as DNA, the CDR3 is TGCAGCGTTTCAACACTAGCGGGAGTTCCCAATGAGCAGTTCTTC. It codes for CSVSTLAGVPNEQFF.

The rearrangement links TRBV7-3 to TRBJ1-1, with D possibly TRBD1 on 6 matching bases. V gave up 5 bases and J gave up 1 base, with 11 bases separating them. In germline, CDR1 is SGHTA, CDR2 FQGTGA. The CDR3 contains 14 residues. The CDR3 loop reads CASSQTGANTEAFF. The CDR3, as DNA: TGTGCCAGCAGCCAGACAGGTGCGAACACTGAAGCTTTCTTT.

This chain links TRBV7-9 with TRBJ2-2; 10 positions agree with TRBD2. Germline CDR1 reads SEHNR; CDR2 reads FQNEAQ (reference sequence). V trimming: 4 bases; J trimming: 5 bases; junction bases outside the gene matches: 16. CDR3 length equals 19 residues. This CDR3 reads CASSSGLPSGRSVTGELFF. CDR3 DNA: TGTGCCAGCAGCTCCGGCCTCCCTAGCGGGAGATCGGTTACCGGGGAGCTGTTTTTT.

This chain joins TRBV6-6 and TRBJ1-4, with D unclear. With 0 bases removed from V and 7 bases from J, the gap between germline ends came to 12 bases. Germline V gene lookup returns CDR1 MNHNY and CDR2 SVGAGI (reference sequence). The CDR3 consists of 15 residues. The CDR3: CASSYSPGGSEKLFF. For the CDR3, the DNA is TGTGCCAGCAGTTACTCGCCGGGTGGCAGTGAAAAACTGTTTTTT.

This chain connects TRBV19 to TRBJ1-1; 7 bases line up with TRBD1. The CDR3 spans 12 residues. Germline loops: CDR1 LNHDA, CDR2 SQIVND (reference sequence). The junction had 2 bases not matched to a gene; V was cut back by 8 bases and J by 2 bases. The CDR3: CASRDSNTEAFF. CDR3 sequence (DNA): TGTGCCAGTCGGGACAGCAACACTGAAGCTTTCTTT.

The V gene is TRBV11-2, the J gene TRBJ2-1; 9 bases line up with TRBD2. The V segment lost 5 bases and the J segment 9 bases; nucleotides outside the gene matches: 11. This CDR3 spans 15 amino acids. Germline values: CDR1 SGHAT, CDR2 FQNNGV. DNA of the CDR3: TGTGCCAGCAGCCCCGAGCTAGCGGGATTCGCTGAGCAGTTCTTC. Translating gives CASSPELAGFAEQFF.

This clone has just one count. V is TRBV6-5 and J is TRBJ1-3; 8 bases align to TRBD1. Germline values: CDR1 MNHEY, CDR2 SVGAGI. The CDR3 totals 13 residues. With 10 bases clipped from V and 3 bases from J, the junction kept 5 bases outside the gene matches. The CDR3 DNA follows: TGTGCCACCCGACAGGGGTTTGGAAACACCATATATTTT. It yields the protein CATRQGFGNTIYF.

The CDR3 protein is CSERLALDTQYF. Written as DNA, the CDR3 is TGCAGCGAAAGACTAGCACTCGATACGCAGTATTTT. V usage is TRBV29-1 and J usage is TRBJ2-3, with 7 bases fitting TRBD2. Unmatched junction bases numbered 7, after V lost 7 bases and J lost 6 bases. CDR3 length: 12 amino acids. CDR1 and CDR2 (germline): SQVTM, ANQGSEA.

The rearrangement joins TRBV28 to TRBJ2-1; D perhaps matches TRBD2 (5 bases). Germline CDR1 and CDR2: MDHEN and SYDVKM. Trimming stripped 5 bases from V and 6 bases from J, with 11 bases between. There are 13 residues in the CDR3. The CDR3 DNA sequence: TGTGCCAGCAGTGCCCAACTAGTCAATGAGCAGTTCTTC. Translating gives CASSAQLVNEQFF.

This clone was picked up a small number of times. V is TRBV6-1 and J is TRBJ2-5; TRBD1 agrees at 7 bases. V lost 7 bases and J lost 4; bases outside the gene matches: 12. Germline assignment: CDR1 MNHNS and CDR2 SASEGT. This CDR3 is 15 amino acids long. CDR3 DNA sequence: TGTGCCAGCAACAGACAGGGTCGCTGGGGAGAGACCCAGTACTTC. This sequence encodes CASNRQGRWGETQYF.

V usage is TRBV15 and J usage is TRBJ1-4; 8 nucleotides line up with TRBD1. The junction had 10 bases not matched to a gene; V was cut back by 3 bases and J by 7 bases. The germline CDR1 and CDR2 sequences are LNHNV and YYDKDF (reference sequence). The CDR3 covers 16 residues. This CDR3 is CATSSHGQQGGEKLFF. In DNA form, the CDR3 reads TGTGCCACCAGCAGTCATGGGCAACAGGGGGGTGAAAAACTGTTTTTT.

J is TRBJ1-5 and V is TRBV5-4; D remains unclear. The germline V gene has CDR1 SGHNT and CDR2 YYREEE (reference sequence). The CDR3 is made up of 15 amino acids. Trimming removed 4 bases at V and 1 base at J, with 12 bases between. The CDR3: CASSRGGKSNQPQHF. As DNA, the CDR3 is TGTGCCAGCAGCCGAGGAGGGAAGAGCAATCAGCCCCAGCATTTT.

The rearrangement joins TRBV19 to TRBJ1-1; D call uncertain. Germline CDR1 is LNHDA and CDR2 is SQIVND (reference sequence). Trimming removed 7 bases at V and 4 bases at J, with 13 bases between. The CDR3 has 13 residues. In DNA, the CDR3 is TGTGCCAGTAAACCCCCCGCGAGCACTGAAGCTTTCTTT. This codes for CASKPPASTEAFF. Full variable domain (remainder filled in from reference TRBV19 and TRBJ1-1): DGGITQSPKYLFRKEGQNVTLSCEQNLNHDAMYWYRQDPGQGLRLIYYSQIVNDFQKGDIAEGYSVSREKKESFPLTVTSAQKNPTAFYLCASKPPASTEAFFGQGTRLTVV.

The V and J genes are TRBV30 and TRBJ2-4; 8 bases line up with TRBD2. V lost 0 bases and J lost 9; bases outside the gene matches: 10. The CDR3 is made up of 15 amino acids. The V gene's germline CDR1 is GTSNPN and CDR2 SVGIG (reference sequence). The CDR3 sequence is CAWSVRGGASGIQYF. The DNA of the CDR3 is TGTGCCTGGAGTGTACGGGGGGGGGCCTCTGGCATTCAGTACTTC.

V gene TRBV20-1 combines with J gene TRBJ2-5, with 7 positions matching TRBD1. Germline trimming cut 6 bases from V and 7 bases from J; bases unmatched to any gene: 5. Per the germline V gene, CDR1 is DFQATT and CDR2 is SNEGSKA (reference sequence). The CDR3 extends over 11 amino acids. The DNA of the CDR3 is TGCAGTGCGGGGACAGTCGGGACCCAGTACTTC. It specifies CSAGTVGTQYF.

The chain couples TRBV4-1 to TRBJ2-7, with D possibly matching TRBD2 (7 bases). The germline CDR1 and CDR2 sequences are MGHRA and YSYEKL. Deletions cut 1 base from V and 4 bases from J, with 17 bases between. The CDR3 consists of 16 residues. Here the CDR3 reads CASSQGRGRGGYEQYF. CDR3 nucleotides: TGCGCCAGCAGCCAAGGCAGGGGCCGCGGGGGATACGAGCAGTACTTC.

This clone was recorded once. This rearrangement joins TRBV9 to TRBJ1-1, with 10 bases identical to TRBD1. The junction had 4 bases not matched to a gene; V was cut back by 4 bases and J by 1 base. The CDR3 consists of 15 residues. Germline V gene lookup returns CDR1 SGDLS and CDR2 YYNGEE. The CDR3 sequence is CASSQGQGGNTEAFF. DNA for the CDR3: TGTGCCAGCAGCCAAGGACAGGGGGGGAACACTGAAGCTTTCTTT.

The gene calls are TRBV6-7 and TRBJ1-5, with 7 bases aligning to TRBD1. TRBV6-7 is an ORF for which the function is uncertain. The CDR3 has 17 residues. The V and J ends lost 6 bases and 1 base, in that order; junction bases with no gene match: 12. This CDR3 is CASRDLQGVLSNQPQHF. The CDR3 DNA follows: TGTGCCAGCAGAGACCTTCAGGGGGTCCTGAGCAATCAGCCCCAGCATTTT.

This clone was seen only once. V is TRBV27 and J is TRBJ1-2; no definite D call. Trimming left V 5 bases short and J 4 bases short, with 8 bases between. The CDR3 has 12 residues. Germline-derived CDR1 and CDR2 are MNHEY and SMNVEV (reference sequence). The CDR3 nucleotides read TGTGCCAGCAGTCCCCGGGGCTATGGCTACACCTTC. This sequence encodes CASSPRGYGYTF.

This rearrangement joins TRBV7-3 to TRBJ2-2; D is possibly TRBD2 (5 bases). The CDR3 is made up of 14 amino acids. Trimming took 5 bases from V and 3 from J, leaving 10 bases between them. Germline-derived CDR1 and CDR2 are SGHTA and FQGTGA. The CDR3 protein is CASSAGLHTGELFF. The CDR3 DNA is TGTGCCAGCAGCGCAGGACTCCACACCGGGGAGCTGTTTTTT.

The chain employs TRBV27 and TRBJ1-3, with unresolved D. This CDR3 comprises 14 residues. CDR1 MNHEY and CDR2 SMNVEV come from the germline V gene (reference sequence). The germline V and J ends were trimmed by 2 bases and 4 bases, with 9 bases remaining between them. The CDR3 is CASSLRETGNTIYF. CDR3 in DNA: TGTGCCAGCAGTTTAAGGGAGACGGGAAACACCATATATTTT.